The T cell receptor (beta chain) under discussion was sequenced for a study of blood T cell repertoires in COVID-19. For the study at large: Samples came from the United States, Italy and Spain, spanning acute and convalescent COVID-19.

This CDR3 region has 15 residues. The J segment lost 2 bases and the V segment lost 4 bases, leaving 5 bases of the junction unmatched. Germline V CDR1 and CDR2: SGHDT, YYEEEE. In the original analysis: Using reference gene primer amplification, nucleated cell counts were estimated. Data came from immunoSEQ multiplex PCR; TCRdb stores just in-frame clones and leaves some out. For V, J and clone size, that table is used; D and trimming come from the DNA. Of under 250,000 clones in the sample, about 86% were seen once. The sequenced material came from peripheral blood. The chain uses TRBV5-6 and TRBJ1-4; TRBD1 agrees at 7 bases. The TCR comes from a man older than 75 with acute or convalescent COVID-19. CDR3 DNA: TGTGCCAGCAGCCCCGGGACAGTGACTAATGAAAAACTGTTTTTT. It encodes CASSPGTVTNEKLFF.